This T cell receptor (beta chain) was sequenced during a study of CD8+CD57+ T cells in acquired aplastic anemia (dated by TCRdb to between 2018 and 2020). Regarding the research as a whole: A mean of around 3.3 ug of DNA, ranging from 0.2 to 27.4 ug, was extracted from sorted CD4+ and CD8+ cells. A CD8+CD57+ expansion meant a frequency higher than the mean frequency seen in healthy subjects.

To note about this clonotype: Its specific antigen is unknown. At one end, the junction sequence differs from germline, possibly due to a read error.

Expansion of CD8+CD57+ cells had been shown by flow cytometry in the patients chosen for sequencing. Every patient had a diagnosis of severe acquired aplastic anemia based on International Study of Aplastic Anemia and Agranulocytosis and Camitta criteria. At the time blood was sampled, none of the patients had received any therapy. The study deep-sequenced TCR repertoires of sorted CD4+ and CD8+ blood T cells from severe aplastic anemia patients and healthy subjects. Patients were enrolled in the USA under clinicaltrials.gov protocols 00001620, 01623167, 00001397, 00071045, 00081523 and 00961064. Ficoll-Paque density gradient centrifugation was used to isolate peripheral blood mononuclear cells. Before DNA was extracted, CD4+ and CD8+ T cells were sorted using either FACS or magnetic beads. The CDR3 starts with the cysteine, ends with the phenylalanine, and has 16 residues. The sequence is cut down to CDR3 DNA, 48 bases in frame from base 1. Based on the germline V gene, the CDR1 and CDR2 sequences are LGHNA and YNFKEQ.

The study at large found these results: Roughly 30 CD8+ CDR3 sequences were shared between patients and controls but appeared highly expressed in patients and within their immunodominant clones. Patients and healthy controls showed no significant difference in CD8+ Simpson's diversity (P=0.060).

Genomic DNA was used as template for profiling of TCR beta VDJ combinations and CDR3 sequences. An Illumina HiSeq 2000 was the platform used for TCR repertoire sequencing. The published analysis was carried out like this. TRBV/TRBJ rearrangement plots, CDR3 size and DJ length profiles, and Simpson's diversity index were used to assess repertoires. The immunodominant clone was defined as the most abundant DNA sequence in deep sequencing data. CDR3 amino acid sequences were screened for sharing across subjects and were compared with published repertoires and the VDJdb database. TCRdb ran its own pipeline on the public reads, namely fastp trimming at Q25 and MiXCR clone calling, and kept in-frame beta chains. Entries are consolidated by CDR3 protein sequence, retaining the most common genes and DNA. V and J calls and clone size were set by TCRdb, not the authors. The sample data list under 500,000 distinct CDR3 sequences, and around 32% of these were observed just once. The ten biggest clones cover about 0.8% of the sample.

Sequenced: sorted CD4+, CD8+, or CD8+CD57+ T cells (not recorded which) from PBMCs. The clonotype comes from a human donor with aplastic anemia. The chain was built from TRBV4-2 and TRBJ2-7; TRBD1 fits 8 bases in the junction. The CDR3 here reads CAGSHYRDRSSYEQYF. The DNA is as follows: TGTGCCGGCAGCCATTACAGGGACAGGAGCTCCTACGAGCAGTACTTC.